This T cell receptor beta chain was profiled in a study of cytomegalovirus exposure and HLA in healthy donors. In the case of this clone: Its target is unknown.

PCR used 60 Vbeta primers and 13 Jbeta primers. Repertoires were generated with immunoSEQ multiplex PCR, while TCRdb's copy carries only in-frame clones and drops some. The table has approximately 200,000 clones, roughly 79% seen once. CDR1 and CDR2 (germline): MNHEY, SMNVEV (reference sequence). This CDR3 has 15 amino acids. Germline trimming cut 6 bases from V and 3 bases from J; bases unmatched to any gene: 7. Study findings and constraints: Available immune exposure information was restricted to CMV serostatus only. Most TCR sequences proved rare, with some public TCRs found in many donors. Earlier findings revealed that most TCR beta V segments proved productive either about 90% or about 30% of the time.

The TCR comes from a man younger than 40 in good health and CMV-seronegative. Sample: PBMCs. The gene calls are TRBV27 and TRBJ2-2; TRBD2 matches at 7 bases. CDR3: CASRRTSLDTGELFF. For the CDR3, the DNA is TGTGCCAGCAGAAGGACTAGTTTGGACACCGGGGAGCTGTTTTTT.